This paragraph covers one T cell receptor (beta chain) sequence. This clonotype was counted only a few times. What antigen it recognizes has not been identified. No much larger clone is present one base from it, and per-base qualities are unavailable. From the cysteine up to the phenylalanine, the CDR3 has a length of 14 residues. Just CDR3 DNA is preserved here, 42 bases in frame from base 1. CDR1 and CDR2 are read off the germline V gene as MNHNS and SASEGT. Relative to germline, V is 5 bases shorter and J is 7 bases shorter, with 15 bases between their ends. Every donor was a healthy Caucasian. Three pairs of female monozygotic twins, all aged 18 to 29 years, were included in the twin cohort. Miltenyi CD45RO+ enrichment and human naive T-cell isolation kits were used to isolate memory (CD45RO+) and naive T cells from PBMC. Receptor libraries were prepared by 5' RACE. The sequencer listed for this sample is Illumina HiSeq 2000. Template switching introduced a universal primer binding site; the final cDNA contained a unique molecular identifier, enabling accurate counting of TCR cDNA molecules. Specific primers in the conserved constant-segment region were used to synthesize first-strand cDNA for the TCR alpha and beta chains. To control for contamination, each cDNA library was double barcoded with a SMART-Mk sample barcode plus Illumina barcodes. Two successive PCR steps introduced TruSeq adapter sequences along with Illumina sample barcodes. Sequencing of the TCR alpha and beta cDNA libraries was done on the Illumina HiSeq platform using custom primers. For the original study's pipeline: Raw reads were processed with MiGEC to extract unique molecular identifiers, and MiXCR was used to determine CDR3 positions. For each individual, recombination models were inferred using an EM algorithm with the repgenHMM and IGoR tools. Shared clonotype analysis was performed with the tcR package in R, normalizing sharing by the product of cloneset sizes. Out-of-frame nonproductive sequences were analyzed to study raw recombination free of thymic and clonal selection effects. TCRdb ran its own pipeline on the public reads, namely fastp trimming at Q25 and MiXCR clone calling, and kept in-frame beta chains. One record per CDR3 amino acid sequence lists the most common genes and DNA. The V and J calls and clone size are TCRdb's, not the authors'. In this sample the table shows about 260,000 distinct CDR3 sequences, approximately 7% of which occur a single time. 3% to 4.5% of the sample comes from the top ten.

This record belongs to a study of identical twins (dated by TCRdb to 2016 to 2017). For the wider study: To test whether fetal clonotypes persist, this study deep-sequenced TCR alpha and beta repertoires from monozygotic twins, from unrelated adults of various ages, and from cord blood. To rule out contamination, the twin experiments were replicated at different times with different library preparation protocols. What the work shows at the level of the full study, not this receptor alone: Because the same donors could not be followed over many years, conclusions were based on cross-sectional statistical analysis. Compared with coincidental sharing between unrelated individuals, out-of-frame TCR alpha sequences shared between twins showed an excess of sequences with low generation probability. Abundant cord blood beta clonotypes had fewer insertions, young adult naive repertoires showed a similar but weaker trend, and memory repertoires showed no such trend. Zero-insertion analyses could be partly confounded by invariant T cells such as MAIT and iNKT, although diverse VJ usage argued against such confounding for most clonotypes. Excess twin sharing in beta out-of-frame sequences was weaker because fewer shared sequences lowered the signal-to-noise ratio. In monozygotic twins, out-of-frame TCR alpha sharing was systematically underestimated by recombination models, although the models agreed with sharing between unrelated individuals.

Separately, the same data were catalogued under a study of yellow fever vaccine responses in identical twins. The other study reports the following: The authors reported that the T cell response to vaccination in identical twins appeared partly convergent and partly personalized. In the study, vaccine-responding T cell clones were precisely tracked in identical twins.

Source material: memory (CD45RO+) T cells sorted from blood. The label giving this sample's cell subset or site can be read as: CD45RO+ enriched T cells. Recombination linked TRBV6-1 to TRBJ1-5, with the D gene call left open. This receptor was identified in a young woman in good health. CDR3 sequence: CASSPREGGQPQHF. The sequenced DNA: TGTGCCAGCAGTCCTCGGGAGGGAGGACAGCCCCAGCATTTT.